The source of this T cell receptor beta chain is a study of T cell changes during pregnancy in multiple sclerosis. The germline V gene encodes CDR1 SGHTA and CDR2 FQGNSA. The V end was cut by 5 bases, the J end by 2 bases, with 8 bases between. The CDR3 runs to 13 residues. Profiling relied on immunoSEQ multiplex PCR, and the TCRdb table lists in-frame clones only, not all of them. The sample carries fewer than 35,000 clones, more than 85% recorded once. The source material was CD4+ T cells from peripheral blood mononuclear cells, sampled after pregnancy. The chain uses TRBV7-2 and TRBJ2-3; D gene unclear. This receptor was obtained from a female donor with multiple sclerosis, enrolled in a pregnancy study. Here the CDR3 DNA reads TGTGCCAGCAGCCCTTCCGTCACAGATACGCAGTATTTT. Translated, it gives CASSPSVTDTQYF.